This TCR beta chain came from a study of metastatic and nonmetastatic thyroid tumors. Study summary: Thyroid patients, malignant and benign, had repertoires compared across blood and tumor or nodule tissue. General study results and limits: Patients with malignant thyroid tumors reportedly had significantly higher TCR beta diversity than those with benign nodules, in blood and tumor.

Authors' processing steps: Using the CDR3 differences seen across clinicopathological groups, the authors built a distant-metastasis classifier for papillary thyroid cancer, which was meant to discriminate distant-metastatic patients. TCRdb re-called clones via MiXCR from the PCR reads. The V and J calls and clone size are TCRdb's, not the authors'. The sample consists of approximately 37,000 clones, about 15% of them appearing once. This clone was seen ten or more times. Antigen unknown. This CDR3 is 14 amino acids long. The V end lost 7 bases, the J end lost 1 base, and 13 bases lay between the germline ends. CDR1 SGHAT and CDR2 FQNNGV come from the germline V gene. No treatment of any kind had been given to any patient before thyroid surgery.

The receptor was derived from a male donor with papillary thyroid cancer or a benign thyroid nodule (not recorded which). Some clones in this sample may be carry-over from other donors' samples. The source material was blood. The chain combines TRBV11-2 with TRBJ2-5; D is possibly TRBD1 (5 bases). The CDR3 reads CASTSRQGQETQYF. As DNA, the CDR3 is TGTGCCAGCACCTCTCGGCAGGGCCAAGAGACCCAGTACTTC. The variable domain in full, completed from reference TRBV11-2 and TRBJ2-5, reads EAGVAQSPRYKIIEKRQSVAFWCNPISGHATLYWYQQILGQGPKLLIQFQNNGVVDDSQLPKDRFSAERLKGVDSTLKIQPAKLEDSAVYLCASTSRQGQETQYFGPGTRLLVL.